These 16 T cell receptor beta chains originate from one sample sequenced in a study of T cells expressing NK-cell markers. TCRdb reprocessed the 5' RACE reads; each CDR3 protein has one entry and no DNA is given. The repertoire shows about 150,000 distinct CDR3 sequences; the top ten hold around 20%. The sample taken for sequencing was blood T cells: a sorted CD56 or NKG2C T cell subset, CD4+ or CD8+ T cells, or bulk PBMC T cells (not recorded which). These receptors all come from a man between 18 and 69 years old in good health.

The genes are TRBV7-9 and TRBJ1-2. CDR1 and CDR2 from the germline V gene are SEHNR and FQNEAQ (reference sequence). The CDR3 is 15 amino acids. The CDR3 loop is CASSPGTHSNYGYTF.

J is TRBJ2-3 and V is TRBV20-1; TCRdb outputs TRBD1, but without DNA this stays unchecked. The germline gives CDR1 DFQATT, CDR2 SNEGSKA (reference sequence). CDR3 size: 15 residues. CDR3 sequence reads: CTYPKKGGRTDTQYF.

This chain links TRBV6-1 with TRBJ1-2. From germline, CDR1 is MNHNS and CDR2 SASEGT. CDR3 length: 14 amino acids. The CDR3 loop is CASRKSEINYGYTF.

V and J are TRBV6-5 and TRBJ2-1; TCRdb indicates TRBD1, and absent DNA this call remains unverified. The CDR3 sequence is 16 residues long. Germline assignment: CDR1 MNHEY and CDR2 SVGAGI. The CDR3 region is CASSFPGTGLGGEQFF.

The chain joins TRBV12-3 or TRBV12-4 to TRBJ1-1. CDR3 length: 12 residues. CDR3 residues: CASSLGNSEAFF.

This chain connects TRBV5-1 to TRBJ1-1; the TCRdb call, TRBD1, lacks DNA for checking. The CDR3 covers 14 residues. Germline V lookup: CDR1 SGHRS, CDR2 YFSETQ. The CDR3 loop reads CASSLRTGNTEAFF.

V and J are TRBV11-2 and TRBJ2-4; lacking DNA, the TRBD1 call made by TCRdb goes unchecked. The CDR3 runs to 17 residues. In germline, CDR1 is SGHAT, CDR2 FQNNGV. The CDR3 protein is CASSSAQGDGIKNIQYF.

This CDR3 is CASSFGTAGAPYYNEQFF. The chain joins TRBV11-1 to TRBJ2-1; lacking DNA, the TRBD1 call made by TCRdb goes unchecked. This CDR3 is 18 amino acids long. Looked up from germline, CDR1 is SGHAT and CDR2 is FQDESV (reference sequence).

The chain is built from TRBV3-1 and TRBJ2-1. The germline CDR1 and CDR2 sequences are LGHDT and YNNKEL (reference sequence). This CDR3 is 13 amino acids long. CDR3 amino acids: CASSQDIIDEQFF.

This rearrangement joins TRBV9 to TRBJ2-7; TCRdb designates TRBD1, a call that cannot be tested without DNA. Looked up from germline, CDR1 is SGDLS and CDR2 is YYNGEE. CDR3 length equals 15 residues. CDR3 sequence: CASSPWVGPAYEQYF. Filled out from reference TRBV9 and TRBJ2-7, the complete variable domain reads DSGVTQTPKHLITATGQRVTLRCSPRSGDLSVYWYQQSLDQGLQFLIQYYNGEERAKGNILERFSAQQFPDLHSELNLSSLELGDSALYFCASSPWVGPAYEQYFGPGTRLTVT.

V is TRBV5-6 and J is TRBJ1-2; TCRdb gives TRBD1 as the D gene, but with no DNA this cannot be confirmed. The CDR3 is made up of 16 amino acids. Germline V gene sequence: CDR1 SGHDT, CDR2 YYEEEE. CDR3 amino acids: CASSFIATGGKDGYTF.

J is TRBJ1-3 and V is TRBV27. The CDR3 sequence is 14 residues long. The germline CDR1 and CDR2 sequences are MNHEY and SMNVEV (reference sequence). CDR3 amino acids: CASSPTSSGNTIYF.

Here the CDR3 reads CITRRINTPQHF. The genes are TRBV20-1 and TRBJ1-5. CDR3 length: 12 residues. CDR1 DFQATT and CDR2 SNEGSKA come from the germline V gene (reference sequence).

This chain uses TRBV24-1 with TRBJ2-6; TCRdb outputs TRBD1, but without DNA this stays unchecked. This CDR3 region has 14 residues. Germline V gene data show CDR1 as KGHDR and CDR2 as SFDVKD. CDR3 amino acids: CATTDSSGANVLTF.

The chain uses TRBV27 and TRBJ2-7; the TCRdb D gene call, TRBD2, has no DNA to confirm it. Looked up from germline, CDR1 is MNHEY and CDR2 is SMNVEV (reference sequence). CDR3 size: 14 residues. CDR3 residues: CASRILAGSYEQYF.

The chain employs TRBV27 and TRBJ2-3; checking the TCRdb D call of TRBD1 is not possible without DNA. The germline gives CDR1 MNHEY, CDR2 SMNVEV (reference sequence). The CDR3 loop spans 15 amino acids. CDR3 sequence reads: CASTPPGAATDTQYF.